Below, 5 T cell receptor beta chains from the same sample are listed, as sequenced in a study of blood T cell repertoires in COVID-19. Clones were read by immunoSEQ multiplex PCR, and TCRdb kept only the in-frame ones, dropping some. Among 100,000 or so clones listed, approximately 93% were seen once. Material for sequencing was peripheral blood. The source of these receptors is a man in his 60s with acute or convalescent COVID-19.

The CDR3 DNA sequence: TGTGCCTGGAGTGTCATCACAGATACGCAGTATTTT. This encodes CAWSVITDTQYF. The chain is built from TRBV30 and TRBJ2-3, with D hard to call. This CDR3 spans 12 amino acids. Germline V CDR1 and CDR2: GTSNPN, SVGIG (reference sequence). V was shortened by 0 bases and J by 2 bases, with 3 bases between the two germline ends.

The rearrangement uses TRBV28 and TRBJ1-1; TRBD1 aligns across 8 bases. The CDR3 is 16 amino acids. Germline assignment: CDR1 MDHEN and CDR2 SYDVKM. V shed 6 bases, J shed 1 base, and the junction held 10 bases outside the gene matches. CDR3 DNA: TGTGCCAGCAGGCGCGCAGGGGGCAGGGAGAACACTGAAGCTTTCTTT. It codes for CASRRAGGRENTEAFF.

This clone was found once. The CDR3 coding sequence is TGTGCCAGCAGGGCTCCCCTTACAGGGGCCGAGCAGTTCTTC. It encodes CASRAPLTGAEQFF. This rearrangement joins TRBV2 to TRBJ2-1, with 7 bases matching TRBD1. CDR3 length: 14 amino acids. Per the germline V gene, CDR1 is SNHLY and CDR2 is FYNNEI. The V gene end was trimmed by 6 bases and the J gene end by 10 bases; junction bases not matched to a gene: 12.

This chain links TRBV27 with TRBJ2-3, with D hard to call. V gave up 9 bases and J gave up 5 bases, with 9 bases separating them. CDR1 is MNHEY and CDR2 is SMNVEV in the germline V gene (reference sequence). CDR3 length: 11 amino acids. CDR3 nucleotides: TGTGCCAGTAGATTTATAGATACGCAGTATTTT. Protein: CASRFIDTQYF.

The rearrangement links TRBV6-5 to TRBJ2-3, with D possibly matching TRBD1 (6 bases). The V gene lost 9 bases and the J gene lost 0 bases, with 13 bases spanning the gap. The CDR3 spans 14 residues. CDR1 and CDR2 from the germline V gene are MNHEY and SVGAGI. The CDR3 nucleotides are TGTGCCAGTCGGACAGACACTAGCACAGATACGCAGTATTTT. Protein sequence: CASRTDTSTDTQYF.